The clone carrying this T cell receptor beta chain came up a few times. This entry belongs to a study of patients and donors after allogeneic stem cell transplantation. The germline gives CDR1 SGHVS, CDR2 FQNEAQ. There are 18 residues in the CDR3. Trimming pared 2 bases from V and 0 bases from J, leaving 16 bases between. TCRdb redid the calling of the RT-PCR reads with MiXCR, one entry per CDR3 protein. The data contain fewer than 500,000 distinct CDR3 sequences, approximately 16% of them singletons. What was sequenced was blood, either unsorted or a sorted T cell fraction (not recorded which). The chain has TRBV7-8 and TRBJ2-2; D unclear. The TCR originated in a human donor who was either an allogeneic HSCT recipient or a stem cell or donor lymphocyte infusion donor (not recorded which). It is not recorded whose cells these are; they may come from a transplant donor. CDR3 residues: CASSLSTARSANTGELFF. CDR3 coding DNA: TGTGCCAGCAGCTTATCAACCGCAAGGTCGGCGAACACCGGGGAGCTGTTTTTT.